The 13 T cell receptor beta chains below were found in one sample sequenced in a study of shared clonotypes between healthy human individuals. TCRdb's table, derived via immunoSEQ multiplex PCR, lists solely in-frame clones and lacks some. The sample lists a few million clones; around 90% were seen once. The sequencing sample was made of naive CD4+ T cells sorted from blood. Subset indicated: CD45RA+ positively selected. Receptors were obtained from a man younger than 35 in good health.

The chain carries TRBV9 and TRBJ2-6, with D unclear. CDR1 SGDLS and CDR2 YYNGEE come from the germline V gene. V lost 0 bases and J lost 1, with 8 bases in between. The CDR3 extends over 16 amino acids. The CDR3: CASSVVKGSGANVLTF. The CDR3 DNA reads TGTGCCAGCAGCGTAGTTAAGGGTTCTGGGGCCAACGTCCTGACTTTC.

The V call is TRBV6-1, the J call TRBJ2-7; 9 positions match TRBD1. With V trimmed by 4 bases and J by 4 bases, 8 bases remained unmatched. Germline assignment: CDR1 MNHNS and CDR2 SASEGT. CDR3 length equals 15 residues. As DNA, the CDR3 is TGTGCCAGCAGTGGACCCGACAGGGGGGGGTACGAGCAGTACTTC. Amino acids: CASSGPDRGGYEQYF.

This chain links TRBV27 with TRBJ2-7; no firm D call. Germline values: CDR1 MNHEY, CDR2 SMNVEV (reference sequence). This CDR3 spans 14 amino acids. Trimming shortened V by 2 bases and J by 1 base, and 9 bases separated the two germline ends. The CDR3 sequence: CASSLVGRSYEQYF. CDR3 sequence (DNA): TGTGCCAGCAGTTTAGTTGGACGGTCCTACGAGCAGTACTTC.

This chain uses TRBV28 with TRBJ1-2; perhaps TRBD1 as D (6 bases). Germline values: CDR1 MDHEN, CDR2 SYDVKM. There are 14 residues in the CDR3. The V end was cut by 2 bases, the J end by 5 bases, with 12 bases between. DNA for the CDR3: TGTGCCAGCAGTTTAGTTGGGAGGGGGTATGGCTACACCTTC. Amino acid sequence: CASSLVGRGYGYTF.

The chain combines TRBV6-1 with TRBJ1-1, with TRBD1 identical over 9 bases. Trimming removed 8 bases from V and 7 bases from J; junction bases left unmatched: 8. Germline V gene data show CDR1 as MNHNS and CDR2 as SASEGT. The CDR3 contains 13 residues. This chain's CDR3 is CASVNTGGLEAFF. DNA for the CDR3: TGTGCCAGCGTTAATACAGGGGGCCTTGAAGCTTTCTTT.

As regards this clone: Other nucleotide sequences in the sample specify the same CDR3. This sequence joins TRBV7-9 and TRBJ2-2, with 7 bases identical to TRBD1. Germline CDR1 and CDR2: SEHNR and FQNEAQ (reference sequence). Trimming at V came to 5 bases and at J to 6 bases, leaving 3 bases not matched to a gene. This CDR3 comprises 13 residues. The CDR3 nucleotides read TGTGCCAGCAGCCGACAGGGCGCCGGGGAGCTGTTTTTT. Protein: CASSRQGAGELFF. Filled out from reference TRBV7-9 and TRBJ2-2, the complete variable domain reads DTGVSQNPRHKITKRGQNVTFRCDPISEHNRLYWYRQTLGQGPEFLTYFQNEAQLEKSRLLSDRFSAERPKGSFSTLEIQRTEQGDSAMYLCASSRQGAGELFFGEGSRLTVL.

The chain carries TRBV12-5 and TRBJ2-5, with no clear D. CDR1 is LGHNT, CDR2 FRNRAP, per germline. Trimming shortened V by 7 bases and J by 5 bases, and 11 bases separated the two germline ends. This CDR3 contains 12 residues. In DNA, the CDR3 is TGTGCTAGTGCCATTCTGGCCGAGACCCAGTACTTC. Its translation is CASAILAETQYF.

This chain connects TRBV5-4 to TRBJ2-1, with 10 bases aligning to TRBD1. Germline CDR1 SGHNT, CDR2 YYREEE (reference sequence). There are 15 residues in the CDR3. The ends lost 1 base at V and 7 bases at J; junction bases unmatched: 5. For the CDR3, the DNA is TGTGCCAGCAGCTTGTGGGACAGGGGTTCGAATGAGCAGTTCTTC. Translation gives CASSLWDRGSNEQFF.

V usage is TRBV5-6 and J usage is TRBJ2-2; 9 bases line up with TRBD1. The germline V gene encodes CDR1 SGHDT and CDR2 YYEEEE. V lost 2 bases and J lost 6; bases outside the gene matches: 8. The CDR3 covers 16 residues. The DNA of the CDR3 is TGTGCCAGCAGCTTCGAGGGACAGGGCTTCCCCGGGGAGCTGTTTTTT. Its protein product is CASSFEGQGFPGELFF.

Only one count was recorded for this clone. This chain uses TRBV19 with TRBJ2-1; TRBD1 matches at 7 bases. The CDR3 is 15 amino acids. In germline, CDR1 is LNHDA, CDR2 SQIVND (reference sequence). V was clipped by 8 bases and J by 8 bases; unmatched bases: 15. CDR3 nucleotides: TGTGCCAGTTCGCGTTTAGGACAGGCGAGAGATGAGCAGTTCTTC. Amino acids: CASSRLGQARDEQFF.

The CDR3 coding sequence is TGTGCCAGCAGCCGAAGGGAAGTCTCTGGAAACACCATATATTTT. Its translation is CASSRREVSGNTIYF. This chain uses TRBV6-5 with TRBJ1-3; D call uncertain. Trimming took 6 bases from V and 0 from J, leaving 12 bases between them. CDR1 and CDR2 (germline): MNHEY, SVGAGI. This CDR3 contains 15 residues.

The rearrangement links TRBV5-1 to TRBJ2-7, with D unclear. The ends were cut back, 0 bases at V and 3 bases at J, with 22 bases in the middle. In germline, CDR1 is SGHRS, CDR2 YFSETQ. This CDR3 is built from 18 residues. The CDR3 here is CASSLVAGPRVGIYEQYF. CDR3 in DNA: TGCGCCAGCAGCTTGGTGGCAGGACCCCGGGTGGGGATCTACGAGCAGTACTTC.

This chain links TRBV9 with TRBJ2-3; 7 positions agree with TRBD2. CDR1 and CDR2 (germline): SGDLS, YYNGEE. The CDR3 extends over 18 amino acids. V trimming: 0 bases; J trimming: 1 base; junction bases outside the gene matches: 11. DNA for the CDR3: TGTGCCAGCAGCGTAGTTAAAAGGACGGGAGGCGGCACAGATACGCAGTATTTT. Protein sequence: CASSVVKRTGGGTDTQYF. The full variable domain, with the rest looked up from reference TRBV9 and TRBJ2-3, is DSGVTQTPKHLITATGQRVTLRCSPRSGDLSVYWYQQSLDQGLQFLIQYYNGEERAKGNILERFSAQQFPDLHSELNLSSLELGDSALYFCASSVVKRTGGGTDTQYFGPGTRLTVL.